This TCR beta chain stems from a study of shared clonotypes between healthy human individuals. Every contributor of samples was a Caucasian grown-up residing in Nashville, Tennessee. From germline, CDR1 is MNHEY and CDR2 SVGAGI. The CDR3 is made up of 14 amino acids. V lost 6 bases to trimming and J lost 4 bases, with 16 bases between them. The sample holds one count of this clone. Profiling relied on immunoSEQ multiplex PCR, and the TCRdb table lists in-frame clones only, not all of them. The data show more than 450,000 clones, with less than 85% seen just once and approximately 12% held by the top ten.

The specimen was PBMCs. The TCR sequence derives from a woman in her 40s in good health. Some clones in this sample may be carry-over from other donors' samples. The chain employs TRBV6-5 and TRBJ2-7, with TRBD1 as a possible D gene (5 bases). The CDR3 loop is CASSPGSGAYEQYF. In DNA form, the CDR3 reads TGTGCCAGCAGCCCCGGTTCTGGGGCATACGAGCAGTACTTC.